A selection of T cell receptor beta chains follows, all from one sample in a study of CD8+CD57+ T cells in acquired aplastic anemia. TCRdb processed the reads anew with MiXCR; each CDR3 protein has one entry. This sample has around 150,000 distinct CDR3 sequences, with approximately 43% found just once. The sequenced sample was sorted CD4+, CD8+, or CD8+CD57+ T cells (not recorded which) from PBMCs. These receptors all stem from a human donor in good health. Both conserved end residues are part of each CDR3. Each record gives: D gene, V gene, J gene, clone size, CDR3 DNA, CDR3 protein. D genes are given only for firm matches. Some rows have no size entry. The others give once, few or many, or a class for an expanded clone.

-,TRBV24-1,TRBJ2-7,few,TGTGCCACCAGTGATGTGACGAGCTCCTACGAGCAGTACTTC,CATSDVTSSYEQYF
-,TRBV20-1,TRBJ2-5,-,TGCAGTGCGTCGAGCCGGGAGACCCAGTACTTC,CSASSRETQYF
-,TRBV12-3/TRBV12-4,TRBJ1-1,many,TGTGCCAGCAGTCACCGCAGGGTGAACACTGAAGCTTTCTTT,CASSHRRVNTEAFF
TRBD2,TRBV20-1,TRBJ2-1,many,TGCAGTGCTAGACAGGGACTAGCGGGGGCCAATGAGCAGTTCTTC,CSARQGLAGANEQFF
TRBD2,TRBV5-1,TRBJ2-5,-,TGCGCCAGCAGCCCGGGACTAGCGGGGGTAGAGACCCAGTACTTC,CASSPGLAGVETQYF
-,TRBV5-1,TRBJ1-2,-,TGCGCCAGCAGCTTGAGTTTGGGTAACTATGGCTACACCTTC,CASSLSLGNYGYTF
TRBD1,TRBV28,TRBJ2-7,few,TGTGCCAGCAGTGCCACAGGGGGATTCGTGTACGAGCAGTACTTC,CASSATGGFVYEQYF
TRBD1,TRBV15,TRBJ1-6,-,TGTGCCACCAGCAGATCAGGGGGTCACTCACCCCTCCACTTT,CATSRSGGHSPLHF
-,TRBV10-3,TRBJ2-2,-,TGTGCCATCAGTGGTGTGGGACCGCGGGGCGGGGAGCTGTTTTTT,CAISGVGPRGGELFF
-,TRBV29-1,TRBJ1-4,-,TGCAGCGCCGACAGTAGCAATGAAAAACTGTTTTTT,CSADSSNEKLFF
-,TRBV5-1,TRBJ1-1,-,TGCGCCAGCAGCTTGGGGGGGGGTTATACCGGGAACACTGAAGCTTTCTTT,CASSLGGGYTGNTEAFF
-,TRBV5-1,TRBJ2-3,-,TGCGCCATCAGAAAAGGATCAGGGACAGATACGCAGTATTTT,CAIRKGSGTDTQYF
TRBD2,TRBV5-1,TRBJ2-7,-,TGCGCCAGCAGCTTGGGAGTAGCGGGGGTCGACGAGCAGTACTTC,CASSLGVAGVDEQYF
-,TRBV12-3/TRBV12-4,TRBJ1-2,-,TGTGCCAGCAGTTTCGGTTCTAACTATGGCTACACCTTC,CASSFGSNYGYTF
-,TRBV4-2,TRBJ1-1,many,TGTGCCAGCAGCCAAGAGGACAGTGAAGCTTTCTTT,CASSQEDSEAFF